Presented here are 3 T cell receptor beta chains from one specimen sequenced in a study of cytomegalovirus exposure and HLA in healthy donors (dated by TCRdb to about 2017). The receptor library was made with the immunoSEQ multiplex PCR assay. For the multiplex PCR, a mixture combining 60 forward primers for TCR Vbeta segments and 13 reverse primers for TCR Jbeta segments was used. TCRdb took over this immuneACCESS table, retaining in-frame rearrangements with V and J assigned. Such tables are incomplete; in checked studies, under half of the missing clones stem from an unresolved V gene, and the remainder is unexplained. This sample gives about 90,000 clones in total; roughly three quarters of them show up just once. The ten largest account for approximately 2.8% of the sample. The sequenced sample consisted of PBMCs. These receptor sequences come from a young man in good health and CMV-seronegative.

The J gene is TRBJ1-5, the V gene TRBV5-1; unclear D gene. CDR1 SGHRS and CDR2 YFSETQ come from the germline V gene. Trimming removed 1 base from V and 2 bases from J, with 10 bases in between. The CDR3 sequence is 15 residues long. Written as DNA, the CDR3 is TGCGCCAGCAGCTTGAGTGGGCCAGGCAATCAGCCCCAGCATTTT. This translates into CASSLSGPGNQPQHF.

The CDR3 DNA reads TGTGCCAGCAGCTTAGATTCCGGGGGGCCGGACGACCAGTACTTC. This encodes CASSLDSGGPDDQYF. V is TRBV7-8 and J is TRBJ2-5; maybe TRBD2 (7 bases). The germline V and J ends were trimmed by 1 base and 10 bases, with 19 bases remaining between them. The germline V gene encodes CDR1 SGHVS and CDR2 FQNEAQ. The CDR3 is made up of 15 amino acids. Variable domain in full (rest from reference TRBV7-8 and TRBJ2-5): GAGVSQSPRYKVAKRGQDVALRCDPISGHVSLFWYQQALGQGPEFLTYFQNEAQLDKSGLPSDRFFAERPEGSVSTLKIQRTQQEDSAVYLCASSLDSGGPDDQYFGPGTRLLVL.

This sequence joins TRBV6-5 and TRBJ1-3; the match to TRBD1 covers 11 bases. The V gene's germline CDR1 is MNHEY and CDR2 SVGAGI. The trim removed 10 bases at V and 7 bases at J, leaving 9 bases unmatched. The CDR3 totals 14 residues. CDR3 nucleotide sequence: TGTGCCACCCGGACAGGGGGCGTCGGGAACACCATATATTTT. It specifies CATRTGGVGNTIYF.